These T cell receptor beta chains were read from a single sample in a study of T cells in Graves' hyperthyroidism and ophthalmopathy. MiXCR was run by TCRdb on the multiplex PCR reads, yielding one entry per CDR3 protein. Of more than 500,000 distinct CDR3 sequences in the sample, 11% to 15% were seen once. Sample: blood. The receptors were gathered from a woman aged 40 to 55 with Graves' hyperthyroidism. Each CDR3 is given with its conserved first and last residue. D genes are given only for firm matches. Some rows have no size entry. The others give once, few or many, or a class for an expanded clone.

D gene	J gene	clone size	V gene	CDR3 DNA	CDR3 protein
TRBD1	TRBJ2-1	many	TRBV28	TGTGCCAGCGGCGACAGGGATGAGCAGTTCTTC	CASGDRDEQFF
-	TRBJ2-4	many	TRBV18	TGTGCCAGCTCACCACCGATTTCAGGCGCCAAAAACATTCAGTACTTC	CASSPPISGAKNIQYF
-	TRBJ1-5	many	TRBV18	TGTGCCAGCTCCCCAAGTGGGCCCGCGAGCAATCAGCCCCAGCATTTT	CASSPSGPASNQPQHF
-	TRBJ2-7	many	TRBV28	TGTGCCAGCAGAATGCGGGCCAGGGAGCAGTACTTC	CASRMRAREQYF
-	TRBJ2-6	-	TRBV18	TGTGCCAGCTCACCAGGTGAACAGAGTAACGTCCTGACTTTC	CASSPGEQSNVLTF
TRBD2	TRBJ2-1	many	TRBV20-1	TGCAGTGCTGGGGACCGGGGGGCCTACAATGAGCAGTTCTTC	CSAGDRGAYNEQFF
-	TRBJ1-1	few	TRBV19	TGTGCCAGTAGTATAGGTGGAGGGATGAACACTGAAGCTTTCTTT	CASSIGGGMNTEAFF
TRBD1	TRBJ2-5	many	TRBV7-2	TGTGCCAGCTCGGGACAGGGGGCATCAGAGACCCAGTACTTC	CASSGQGASETQYF
-	TRBJ1-6	many	TRBV2	TGTGCCAGCAGGGCAAGACAGAACTGGAATTCACCCCTCCACTTT	CASRARQNWNSPLHF
-	TRBJ2-5	many	TRBV6-2/TRBV6-3	TGTGCCAGCACCCCGTGGGGGGCGGGCCAAGAGACCCAGTACTTC	CASTPWGAGQETQYF
-	TRBJ1-4	-	TRBV7-9	TGTGCCAGCAGCTTAGGGGGGGGAAACCAACGAGAAAAACTGTTTTTT	CASSLGGGNQREKLFF
-	TRBJ2-2	-	TRBV20-1	TGCAGTGCTCCCTCTGAAACCCAGGCCGGGGAGCTGTTTTTT	CSAPSETQAGELFF
-	TRBJ1-3	few	TRBV29-1	TGCAGCGTTGGAGCAGGATCCTCTGGAAACACCATATATTTT	CSVGAGSSGNTIYF
-	TRBJ2-1	many	TRBV20-1	TGCAGTGCTAGAGGACTAGTTCCCGATGAGCAGTTCTTC	CSARGLVPDEQFF
-	TRBJ2-6	many	TRBV7-2	TGTGCCAGCAGCTTAGCGCCGGGATCCTCTGGGGCCAACGTCCTGACTTTC	CASSLAPGSSGANVLTF
-	TRBJ2-4	-	TRBV11-2	TGTGCCAGCAGCGACCGGGGCAGGGATAACATTCAGTACTTC	CASSDRGRDNIQYF
TRBD1	TRBJ2-1	-	TRBV4-1	TGCGCCAGCAGCCAACCAGGGGGCGCGTCTAACAATGAGCAGTTCTTC	CASSQPGGASNNEQFF
-	TRBJ2-2	many	TRBV3-1	TGTGCCAGCAGCCAAGTGACCGGGGAGCTGTTTTTT	CASSQVTGELFF
TRBD2	TRBJ2-2	many	TRBV6-1	TGTGCCAGCAGTGAAGTTGAGCGGGAGTCGCCTGGGGAGCTGTTTTTT	CASSEVERESPGELFF
-	TRBJ2-7	many	TRBV6-1	TGTGCCAGCAGACTGACGATTCAGATCAACGAGCAGTACTTC	CASRLTIQINEQYF
-	TRBJ1-4	-	TRBV6-1	TGTGCCAGCAGGGACCGGGGGTATGAAAAACTGTTTTTT	CASRDRGYEKLFF
TRBD2	TRBJ2-7	many	TRBV15	TGTGCCACCAGCAGAGATGTTGGCGGGAGCTCCTACGAGCAGTACTTC	CATSRDVGGSSYEQYF
TRBD1	TRBJ2-3	many	TRBV28	TGTGCCAGCAGCCTCGACAGGGGGCTCTTCCCAGGCACAGATACGCAGTATTTT	CASSLDRGLFPGTDTQYF
TRBD2	TRBJ2-7	many	TRBV20-1	TGCAGTGCTATGACTAGCGCCAAGGGAGAGCAGTACTTC	CSAMTSAKGEQYF
TRBD1	TRBJ2-4	many	TRBV7-2	TGTGCCAGCAGCGAGACAGGGTTAGGAGGAAACATTCAGTACTTC	CASSETGLGGNIQYF
TRBD2	TRBJ2-7	-	TRBV20-1	TGCAGTGCCCGGACTAGCCCCTACGAGCAGTACTTC	CSARTSPYEQYF
TRBD2	TRBJ2-3	few	TRBV24-1	TGTGCCACCAGTGCCCGGGGTGTGGAAGCGGGAGATTCCACAGATACGCAGTATTTT	CATSARGVEAGDSTDTQYF
TRBD2	TRBJ2-1	many	TRBV7-3	TGTGCCAGCAGCTTATCTAGCGGGGGGAATGAGCAGTTCTTC	CASSLSSGGNEQFF
TRBD1	TRBJ1-1	many	TRBV3-1	TGTGCCAGCAGCCAAGGGGGGACAGGGGCTTCGAACACTGAAGCTTTCTTT	CASSQGGTGASNTEAFF
-	TRBJ2-2	many	TRBV2	TGTGCCAGCAGGGGGGCGGGGTTGAACACCGGGGAGCTGTTTTTT	CASRGAGLNTGELFF
-	TRBJ1-1	many	TRBV3-1	TGTGCCAGCAGCCAATCCGGGACGTACAACACTGAAGCTTTCTTT	CASSQSGTYNTEAFF
-	TRBJ2-6	few	TRBV19	TGTGCCAGTAGTATAGATATGGTCTCTGGGGCCAACGTCCTGACTTTC	CASSIDMVSGANVLTF
-	TRBJ1-2	many	TRBV29-1	TGCAGCGCCGAGGGTACCCCTGGGTCGAGAAGCTATGGCTACACCTTC	CSAEGTPGSRSYGYTF
-	TRBJ1-5	many	TRBV11-1	TGTGCCAGCAGCTCCAGCCCGGATCAGCCCCAGCATTTT	CASSSSPDQPQHF
TRBD1	TRBJ2-7	many	TRBV27	TGTGCCAGCAGACCGGACAGGGGGCTACCCTACGAGCAGTACTTC	CASRPDRGLPYEQYF
-	TRBJ1-1	-	TRBV29-1	TGCAGCGTTGTAAGGGGGGCTCCGGGTCACACTGAAGCTTTCTTT	CSVVRGAPGHTEAFF
-	TRBJ1-5	-	TRBV7-3	TGTGCCAGCAGCAACCCCCTCACAGGGTATGGCAATCAGCCCCAGCATTTT	CASSNPLTGYGNQPQHF
TRBD1	TRBJ1-2	-	TRBV6-2/TRBV6-3	TGTGCCAGCAGTTACCCTACGACAGGGAAGGATGGCTACACCTTC	CASSYPTTGKDGYTF
-	TRBJ1-4	-	TRBV6-1	TGTGCCAGCAGCGGGGAGAATGAAAAACTGTTTTTT	CASSGENEKLFF
TRBD1	TRBJ2-2	many	TRBV28	TGTGCCAGCAGTTTTTCCAGGGGGCTCGGCACCGGGGAGCTGTTTTTT	CASSFSRGLGTGELFF
TRBD2	TRBJ2-7	many	TRBV20-1	TGCAGTGCTAGAACTAGCGGGATCTACGAGCAGTACTTC	CSARTSGIYEQYF
TRBD1	TRBJ2-3	many	TRBV6-5	TGTGCCAGCAGTTACACGGGACAGGGTCGGGCAGATACGCAGTATTTT	CASSYTGQGRADTQYF
TRBD2	TRBJ2-5	many	TRBV29-1	TGCAGCGTTCAGACGGGACTAGACCTGTACCAAGAGACCCAGTACTTC	CSVQTGLDLYQETQYF
-	TRBJ2-7	many	TRBV6-2/TRBV6-3	TGTGCCAGCAGTTACTCGCAGTTCCCTAGCTCCTACGAGCAGTACTTC	CASSYSQFPSSYEQYF
TRBD2	TRBJ2-1	-	TRBV2	TGTGCCAGCAGCACTAGCGGGGGGCATGAGCAGTTCTTC	CASSTSGGHEQFF
TRBD2	TRBJ2-1	-	TRBV3-1	TGTGCCAGCAGCGTTAGCGGGCGCTCCTACAATGAGCAGTTCTTC	CASSVSGRSYNEQFF
-	TRBJ2-2	few	TRBV9	TGTGCCAGCAGCGCAGGACCATCCGGGGAGCTGTTTTTT	CASSAGPSGELFF
TRBD2	TRBJ2-1	-	TRBV7-3	TGTGCCAGCAGCTTAACCCCGGGACTAGCGGGAGCGGGGGATGAGCAGTTCTTC	CASSLTPGLAGAGDEQFF
-	TRBJ1-1	many	TRBV11-1	TGTGCCAGCAGCTTGACAGGTGGTATGAACACTGAAGCTTTCTTT	CASSLTGGMNTEAFF
-	TRBJ2-2	few	TRBV10-2	TGCGCCAGCAGTGAGTTAACCGGGACGGCGAACACCGGGGAGCTGTTTTTT	CASSELTGTANTGELFF
-	TRBJ2-1	many	TRBV5-8	TGTGCCAGCAGCTGGGACACTAATGAGCAGTTCTTC	CASSWDTNEQFF
TRBD1	TRBJ2-7	few	TRBV25-1	TGTGCCAGCAGTTCAAAGGGACAGGGTTCATACGAGCAGTACTTC	CASSSKGQGSYEQYF
-	TRBJ2-3	many	TRBV5-1	TGCGCCAGCAGCGAAGTCCTGGGGCGGGATACGCAGTATTTT	CASSEVLGRDTQYF
TRBD1	TRBJ2-7	many	TRBV5-1	TGCGCCAGCAGCTCCTCCGGGACAGGGAGTTTCCACGAGCAGTACTTC	CASSSSGTGSFHEQYF
TRBD2	TRBJ2-7	-	TRBV4-1	TGCGCCAGCAGCCCGGGACTAGCGGGGTTCTACGAGCAGTACTTC	CASSPGLAGFYEQYF
-	TRBJ2-7	many	TRBV7-2	TGTGCCAGCAGCGAGGGGGGAGGGCTGAGGGTGCAGTACTTC	CASSEGGGLRVQYF
-	TRBJ1-2	-	TRBV2	TGTGCCAGCAGTGGAGGGGCGCCTTCCCCCTACACCTTC	CASSGGAPSPYTF
TRBD1	TRBJ1-5	-	TRBV24-1	TGTGCCACCAGTGATTTTCTCCCCGGGGACAGGGTATTCAATCAGCCCCAGCATTTT	CATSDFLPGDRVFNQPQHF
-	TRBJ2-3	-	TRBV27	TGTGCCAGCAGTTTAATTAGCTGGCAGGGAGTAGATACGCAGTATTTT	CASSLISWQGVDTQYF